This T cell receptor (beta chain) was obtained from a study of T cell clonality in common variable immunodeficiency. Study results and caveats: Reportedly, TCR beta sequences from common variable immunodeficiency showed fewer deletions and N-nucleotide insertions. Authors noted CVID clonality's cause needs subpopulation repertoire sequencing. CVID subjects shared fewer TCRbeta clones than healthy controls did.

Germline assignment: CDR1 SEHNR and CDR2 FQNEAQ (reference sequence). The CDR3 has 13 residues. This clone occurred a few times. No antigen is known for it. The CDR3 end is not reached by the read, which stops 3 residues before it; the germline J gene fills it in. The method was immunoSEQ multiplex PCR; TCRdb's version includes in-frame clones alone and lacks a portion of them. This sample comprises 20,000 to 30,000 clones, none seen once only. This chain uses TRBV7-9 with TRBJ1-1; 7 bases align to TRBD1. Sequencing was carried out using peripheral blood mononuclear cells. The receptor's source is a human donor with common variable immunodeficiency. CDR3 loop: CASSFPGTVQAFF. Partial CDR3 DNA: TGTGCCAGCAGCTTTCCCGGGACAGTGCAA.